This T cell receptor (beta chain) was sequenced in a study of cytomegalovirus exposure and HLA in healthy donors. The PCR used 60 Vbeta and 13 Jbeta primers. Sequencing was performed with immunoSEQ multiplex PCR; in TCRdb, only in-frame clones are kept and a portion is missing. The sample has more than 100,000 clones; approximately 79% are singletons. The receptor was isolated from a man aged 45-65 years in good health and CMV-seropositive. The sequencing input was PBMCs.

CDR3 in DNA: TGTGCCAGTAGCCTCGGGGTAGCGGGAGACGAGCAGTACTTC. As protein: CASSLGVAGDEQYF. The chain couples TRBV19 to TRBJ2-7; 9 bases agree with TRBD2. Trimming cost V 6 bases and J 5 bases; bases outside gene matches: 8. The CDR3 has 14 amino acids. Germline CDR1 reads LNHDA; CDR2 reads SQIVND (reference sequence).